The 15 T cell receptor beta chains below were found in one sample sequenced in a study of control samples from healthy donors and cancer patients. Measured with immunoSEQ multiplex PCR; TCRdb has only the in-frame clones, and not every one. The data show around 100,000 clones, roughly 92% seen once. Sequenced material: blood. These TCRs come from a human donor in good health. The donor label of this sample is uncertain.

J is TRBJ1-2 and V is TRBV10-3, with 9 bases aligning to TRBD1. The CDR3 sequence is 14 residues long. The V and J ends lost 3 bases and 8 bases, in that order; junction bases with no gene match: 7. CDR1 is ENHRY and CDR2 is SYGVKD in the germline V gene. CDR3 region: CAISDSGTGYGYTF. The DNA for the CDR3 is TGTGCCATCAGTGACTCGGGGACAGGGTACGGCTACACCTTC.

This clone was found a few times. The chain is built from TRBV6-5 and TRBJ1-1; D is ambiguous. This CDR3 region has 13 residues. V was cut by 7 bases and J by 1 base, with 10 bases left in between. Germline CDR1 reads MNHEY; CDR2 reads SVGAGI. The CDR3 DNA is TGTGCCAGCACGGTAGGGCGGAACACTGAAGCTTTCTTT. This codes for CASTVGRNTEAFF.

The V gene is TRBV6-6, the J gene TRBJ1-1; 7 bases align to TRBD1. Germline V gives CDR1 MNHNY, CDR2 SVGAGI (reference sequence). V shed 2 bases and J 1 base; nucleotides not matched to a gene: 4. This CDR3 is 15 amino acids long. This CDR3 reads CASSYETGPNTEAFF. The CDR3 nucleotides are TGTGCCAGCAGTTACGAGACAGGGCCGAACACTGAAGCTTTCTTT.

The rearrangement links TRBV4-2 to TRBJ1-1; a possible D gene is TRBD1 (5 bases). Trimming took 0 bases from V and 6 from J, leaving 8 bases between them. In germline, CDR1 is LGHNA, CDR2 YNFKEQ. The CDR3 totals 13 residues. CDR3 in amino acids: CASSQDVGPEAFF. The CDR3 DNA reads TGTGCCAGCAGCCAAGATGTGGGGCCTGAAGCTTTCTTT.

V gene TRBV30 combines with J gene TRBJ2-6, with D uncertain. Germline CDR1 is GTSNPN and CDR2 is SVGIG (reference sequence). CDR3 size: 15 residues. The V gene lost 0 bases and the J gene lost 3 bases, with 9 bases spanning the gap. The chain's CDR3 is CAWSVWPSGANVLTF. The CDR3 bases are TGTGCCTGGAGTGTATGGCCTAGTGGGGCCAACGTCCTGACTTTC.

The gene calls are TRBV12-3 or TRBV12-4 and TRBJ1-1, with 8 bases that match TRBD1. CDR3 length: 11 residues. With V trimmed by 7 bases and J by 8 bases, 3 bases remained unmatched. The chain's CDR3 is CASTRTGEAFF. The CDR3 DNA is TGTGCCAGCACCCGGACAGGGGAAGCTTTCTTT.

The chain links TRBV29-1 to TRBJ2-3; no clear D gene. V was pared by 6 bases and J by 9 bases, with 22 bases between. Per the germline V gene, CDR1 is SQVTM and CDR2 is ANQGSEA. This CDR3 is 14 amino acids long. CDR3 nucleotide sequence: TGCAGCGTCTGTTTGGCTCTTAACGTAGGGACGCAGTATTTT. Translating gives CSVCLALNVGTQYF.

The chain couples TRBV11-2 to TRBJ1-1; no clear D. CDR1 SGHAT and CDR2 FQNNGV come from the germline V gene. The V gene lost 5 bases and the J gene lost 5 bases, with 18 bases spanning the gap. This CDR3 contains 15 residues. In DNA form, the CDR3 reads TGTGCCAGCAGCCCCATAATCGGGATTCGGACTGAAGCTTTCTTT. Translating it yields CASSPIIGIRTEAFF. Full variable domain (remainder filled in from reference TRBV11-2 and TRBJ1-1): EAGVAQSPRYKIIEKRQSVAFWCNPISGHATLYWYQQILGQGPKLLIQFQNNGVVDDSQLPKDRFSAERLKGVDSTLKIQPAKLEDSAVYLCASSPIIGIRTEAFFGQGTRLTVV.

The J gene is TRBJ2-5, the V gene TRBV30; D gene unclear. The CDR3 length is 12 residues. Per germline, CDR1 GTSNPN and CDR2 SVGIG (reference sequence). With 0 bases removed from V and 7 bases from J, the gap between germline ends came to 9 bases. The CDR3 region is CAWSVGEATQYF. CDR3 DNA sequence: TGTGCCTGGAGTGTAGGAGAGGCGACCCAGTACTTC. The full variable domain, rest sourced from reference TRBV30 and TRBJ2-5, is SQTIHQWPATLVQPVGSPLSLECTVEGTSNPNLYWYRQAAGRGLQLLFYSVGIGQISSEVPQNLSASRPQDRQFILSSKKLLLSDSGFYLCAWSVGEATQYFGPGTRLLVL.

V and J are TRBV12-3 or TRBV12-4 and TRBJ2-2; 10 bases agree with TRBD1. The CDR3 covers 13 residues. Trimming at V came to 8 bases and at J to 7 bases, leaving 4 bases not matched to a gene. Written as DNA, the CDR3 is TGTGCCAGCGGACAGGGGGTTAACGGGGAGCTGTTTTTT. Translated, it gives CASGQGVNGELFF.

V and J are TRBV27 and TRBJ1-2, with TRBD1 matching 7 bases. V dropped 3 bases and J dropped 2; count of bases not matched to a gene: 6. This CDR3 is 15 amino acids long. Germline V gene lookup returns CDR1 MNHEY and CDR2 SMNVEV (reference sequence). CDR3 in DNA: TGTGCCAGCAGTTTGTGGGGCAGGGGGAACTATGGCTACACCTTC. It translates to CASSLWGRGNYGYTF.

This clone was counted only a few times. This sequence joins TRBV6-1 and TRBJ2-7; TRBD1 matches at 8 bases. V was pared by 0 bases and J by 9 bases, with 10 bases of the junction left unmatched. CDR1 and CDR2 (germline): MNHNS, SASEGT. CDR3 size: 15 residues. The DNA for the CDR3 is TGTGCCAGCAGTGAAGCGGGGACAGGAAAAAGATGGCAGTACTTC. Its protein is CASSEAGTGKRWQYF.

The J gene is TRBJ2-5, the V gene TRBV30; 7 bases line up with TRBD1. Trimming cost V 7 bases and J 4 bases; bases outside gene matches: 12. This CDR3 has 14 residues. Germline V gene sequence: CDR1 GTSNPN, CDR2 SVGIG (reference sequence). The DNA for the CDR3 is TGTGCCTCCCGGCACAGGGGTTGGAGAGAGACCCAGTACTTC. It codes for CASRHRGWRETQYF.

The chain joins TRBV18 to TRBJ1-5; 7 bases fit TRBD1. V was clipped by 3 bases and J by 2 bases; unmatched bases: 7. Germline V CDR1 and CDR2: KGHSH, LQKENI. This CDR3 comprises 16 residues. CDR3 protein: CASSPKTGSGNQPQHF. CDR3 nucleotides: TGTGCCAGCTCACCCAAGACAGGGTCGGGCAATCAGCCCCAGCATTTT. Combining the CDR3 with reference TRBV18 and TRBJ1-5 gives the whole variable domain NAGVMQNPRHLVRRRGQEARLRCSPMKGHSHVYWYRQLPEEGLKFMVYLQKENIIDESGMPKERFSAEFPKEGPSILRIQQVVRGDSAAYFCASSPKTGSGNQPQHFGDGTRLSIL.

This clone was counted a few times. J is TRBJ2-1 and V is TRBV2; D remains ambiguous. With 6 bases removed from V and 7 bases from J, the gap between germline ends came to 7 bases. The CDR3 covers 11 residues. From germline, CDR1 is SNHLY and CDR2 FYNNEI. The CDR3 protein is CASSRANEQFF. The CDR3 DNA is TGTGCCAGCAGCCGTGCGAATGAGCAGTTCTTC.